Below are 20 T cell receptor beta chains sequenced from a single sample in a study of CD8 T cells in ankylosing spondylitis. Study outcomes and limitations: Typical of ankylosing spondylitis blood, it appeared, was a TCR beta motif of under 10 highly homologous variants.

TCRdb called the 5' RACE reads again in MiXCR, with one record for every CDR3 protein. The data contain 670,000 or so distinct CDR3 sequences, roughly 19% of them singletons. For these TCRs, the target antigens are not known. The sequenced sample was blood, either unsorted or a sorted T cell fraction (not recorded which). The receptors originated from a male donor with ankylosing spondylitis.

This clonotype has at least ten counts. The rearrangement joins TRBV6-6 to TRBJ1-6; D is ambiguous. V lost 6 bases, J lost 5 bases, and 5 bases lay in between. This CDR3 contains 12 residues. Germline CDR1 and CDR2: MNHNY and SVGAGI (reference sequence). As DNA, the CDR3 is TGTGCCAGCAGCCAAGATAATTCACCCCTCCACTTT. It is translated as CASSQDNSPLHF.

This clonotype was observed a few times. The genes are TRBV7-3 and TRBJ2-2; maybe TRBD1 (6 bases). Germline lookup yields CDR1 SGHTA and CDR2 FQGTGA. The CDR3 contains 14 residues. Deletions cut 4 bases from V and 9 bases from J, with 15 bases between. The CDR3 reads CASSSSGDFRELFF. The CDR3 DNA follows: TGTGCCAGCAGCTCATCAGGGGATTTCAGGGAGCTGTTTTTT.

The chain combines TRBV11-2 with TRBJ2-3; 15 bases map to TRBD2. This CDR3 comprises 18 residues. After removal of 1 base from V and 5 bases from J, the junction contained 7 bases not matched to a gene. Germline V CDR1 and CDR2: SGHAT, FQNNGV. CDR3 nucleotides: TGTGCCAGCAGCTTAGGCGTCTGGGGACTAGCGGGGGGAGATACGCAGTATTTT. Translated, it gives CASSLGVWGLAGGDTQYF. The full variable domain, in which reference TRBV11-2 and TRBJ2-3 provide the parts outside the CDR3, is EAGVAQSPRYKIIEKRQSVAFWCNPISGHATLYWYQQILGQGPKLLIQFQNNGVVDDSQLPKDRFSAERLKGVDSTLKIQPAKLEDSAVYLCASSLGVWGLAGGDTQYFGPGTRLTVL.

This clonotype came up once. The gene calls are TRBV18 and TRBJ1-5; 7 nucleotides agree with TRBD1. This CDR3 has 15 residues. Trimming removed 6 bases from V and 3 bases from J; junction bases left unmatched: 8. Germline CDR1 is KGHSH and CDR2 is LQKENI. The CDR3 sequence is CASSSGQVPNQPQHF. The CDR3, as DNA: TGTGCCAGCTCTTCAGGACAGGTCCCCAATCAGCCCCAGCATTTT.

This clonotype was picked up many times. V is TRBV27 and J is TRBJ2-7; 15 bases are shared with TRBD2. The junction had 8 bases not matched to a gene; V was cut back by 8 bases and J by 6 bases. The germline CDR1 and CDR2 sequences are MNHEY and SMNVEV (reference sequence). The CDR3 consists of 15 residues. The CDR3 sequence is CASCRTSGRACEQYF. CDR3 coding DNA: TGTGCCAGCTGTCGGACTAGCGGGAGGGCCTGCGAGCAGTACTTC.

V usage is TRBV2 and J usage is TRBJ2-1; TRBD1 agrees at 8 bases. The trim removed 6 bases at V and 5 bases at J, leaving 6 bases unmatched. CDR1 is SNHLY, CDR2 FYNNEI, per germline. CDR3 size: 14 residues. The CDR3, as DNA: TGTGCCAGCAGGGCGGACAGGGTCCACAATGAGCAGTTCTTC. Protein: CASRADRVHNEQFF.

The J gene is TRBJ2-7, the V gene TRBV29-1, with D perhaps TRBD2 (5 bases). Germline values: CDR1 SQVTM, CDR2 ANQGSEA. The CDR3 has 12 amino acids. V lost 1 base and J lost 5, with 9 bases in between. The CDR3 region has the DNA TGCAGCGTTGAAGGAGGGCATCACGAGCAGTACTTC. Amino acid sequence: CSVEGGHHEQYF.

This clonotype was found a few times. This chain links TRBV7-9 with TRBJ1-1, with 7 positions matching TRBD1. V shed 5 bases, J shed 4 bases, and the junction held 7 bases outside the gene matches. CDR3 length: 14 residues. Germline CDR1 reads SEHNR; CDR2 reads FQNEAQ (reference sequence). The CDR3 DNA is TGTGCCAGCAGCCGGCAGGGGGGGGGCACTGAAGCTTTCTTT. This gives the protein CASSRQGGGTEAFF.

J is TRBJ2-7 and V is TRBV4-2; D gene uncertain. Germline V gene sequence: CDR1 LGHNA, CDR2 YNFKEQ. This CDR3 is built from 18 residues. Trimming removed 0 bases at V and 5 bases at J, with 23 bases between. CDR3: CASSQENDNPLGDHEQYF. In DNA form, the CDR3 reads TGTGCCAGCAGCCAAGAAAATGATAATCCCCTAGGAGACCACGAGCAGTACTTC.

This clonotype was counted between two and nine times. The chain carries TRBV5-1 and TRBJ2-4; 8 bases line up with TRBD1. With 4 bases clipped from V and 7 bases from J, the junction kept 7 bases outside the gene matches. Germline lookup yields CDR1 SGHRS and CDR2 YFSETQ. This CDR3 is built from 14 residues. The CDR3 DNA is TGCGCCAGCAGCCCCACAGGGGGAAGCAACATTCAGTACTTC. Protein product: CASSPTGGSNIQYF. The whole variable domain, remainder taken from reference TRBV5-1 and TRBJ2-4, is KAGVTQTPRYLIKTRGQQVTLSCSPISGHRSVSWYQQTPGQGLQFLFEYFSETQRNKGNFPGRFSGRQFSNSRSEMNVSTLELGDSALYLCASSPTGGSNIQYFGAGTRLSVL.

The chain is built from TRBV5-1 and TRBJ2-3; 8 bases match TRBD2. Germline V gene data show CDR1 as SGHRS and CDR2 as YFSETQ. V dropped 2 bases and J dropped 9; count of bases not matched to a gene: 11. This CDR3 is built from 15 residues. The CDR3 sequence: CASSLGGLAEDTQYF. CDR3 nucleotides: TGCGCCAGCAGCTTAGGTGGACTAGCTGAGGACACGCAGTATTTT.

This clonotype came up a few times. This chain connects TRBV9 to TRBJ1-3; 8 bases align to TRBD1. This CDR3 is 18 amino acids long. The V gene end was trimmed by 2 bases and the J gene end by 2 bases; junction bases not matched to a gene: 12. Germline V CDR1 and CDR2: SGDLS, YYNGEE. The CDR3 DNA follows: TGTGCCAGCAGCGTCACCGGGACAGGTCTCACAGCTGGAAACACCATATATTTT. The encoded protein is CASSVTGTGLTAGNTIYF.

This clonotype was seen only a few times. The chain is built from TRBV6-5 and TRBJ2-5; tentative D call: TRBD1 (6 bases). CDR1 is MNHEY and CDR2 is SVGAGI in the germline V gene. CDR3 length: 15 amino acids. Trimming left V 0 bases short and J 4 bases short, with 12 bases between. The CDR3 nucleotides are TGTGCCAGCAGTTACTCCCAGGGGCGCGGAGAGACCCAGTACTTC. Translation gives CASSYSQGRGETQYF.

This clonotype has only a few counts. The chain links TRBV5-1 to TRBJ2-5; 8 bases line up with TRBD2. The length of the CDR3 is 15 residues. Germline V gene lookup returns CDR1 SGHRS and CDR2 YFSETQ. V gave up 5 bases and J gave up 5 bases; unmatched junction bases: 11. The CDR3 loop reads CASSTGSGGVETQYF. The CDR3 DNA reads as TGCGCCAGCAGTACCGGGAGCGGGGGCGTGGAGACCCAGTACTTC.

In its sample, this clonotype was seen a few times. The gene calls are TRBV29-1 and TRBJ2-1; D is ambiguous. The CDR3 has 13 residues. Germline V gene data show CDR1 as SQVTM and CDR2 as ANQGSEA. Trimming pared 2 bases from V and 5 bases from J, leaving 10 bases between. CDR3 loop: CSVELLSHNEQFF. The CDR3 bases are TGCAGCGTTGAATTGTTGTCCCACAATGAGCAGTTCTTC.

This chain uses TRBV3-1 with TRBJ1-1; the D is unclear. V was shortened by 4 bases and J by 6 bases, with 15 bases between the two germline ends. CDR1 is LGHDT, CDR2 YNNKEL, per germline (reference sequence). The CDR3 extends over 14 amino acids. For the CDR3, the DNA is TGTGCCAGCAGCCCCCCAGATGGGGAACCTGAAGCTTTCTTT. As protein: CASSPPDGEPEAFF.

This clonotype came up a few times. V usage is TRBV10-3 and J usage is TRBJ2-5; 11 nucleotides line up with TRBD1. Germline V gives CDR1 ENHRY, CDR2 SYGVKD. This CDR3 region has 14 residues. Trimming removed 3 bases from V and 6 bases from J; junction bases left unmatched: 3. Written as DNA, the CDR3 is TGTGCCATCAGTGACCCGGACAGGGGGCAGACCCAGTACTTC. The encoded protein is CAISDPDRGQTQYF.

The chain links TRBV12-3 or TRBV12-4 to TRBJ1-3, with D hard to call. The CDR3 is 13 amino acids. V was shortened by 6 bases and J by 3 bases, with 9 bases between the two germline ends. The chain's CDR3 is CASSPTYGNTIYF. As DNA, the CDR3 is TGTGCCAGCAGCCCTACGTATGGAAACACCATATATTTT.

This clonotype was observed a few times. The rearrangement joins TRBV7-9 to TRBJ2-7; D remains ambiguous. Germline values: CDR1 SEHNR, CDR2 FQNEAQ (reference sequence). V lost 2 bases, J lost 1 base, and 9 bases lay in between. CDR3 length: 14 amino acids. CDR3 residues: CASSLSTLSYEQYF. The CDR3 nucleotides read TGTGCCAGCAGCTTATCTACACTTTCCTACGAGCAGTACTTC.

This chain links TRBV4-1 with TRBJ1-5, with D hard to call. The CDR3 covers 14 residues. Trimming left V 2 bases short and J 7 bases short, with 12 bases between. CDR1 MGHRA and CDR2 YSYEKL come from the germline V gene. DNA of the CDR3: TGCGCCAGCAGCCAAACAGAGACGGGGCAGCCCCAGCATTTT. This sequence encodes CASSQTETGQPQHF.